The 30 T cell receptor beta chains given below trace back to one sample, sequenced in a study of blood T cell repertoires in COVID-19. Clones were sequenced by immunoSEQ multiplex PCR, and TCRdb holds only the in-frame ones, with some missing. The table includes 45,000 to 65,000 clones, approximately 80% detected once. The sample was peripheral blood. The receptors were gathered from a woman of 80 years or more with acute or convalescent COVID-19.

Notes on this clone: The sample holds other DNA sequences that translate to the same CDR3. The chain combines TRBV5-1 with TRBJ2-5, with 8 bases that match TRBD1. CDR3 size: 14 residues. V was clipped by 4 bases and J by 1 base; unmatched bases: 3. Per the germline V gene, CDR1 is SGHRS and CDR2 is YFSETQ. In nucleotides, the CDR3 is TGCGCCAGCAGCCCGGGACAGGCCCAAGAGACCCAGTACTTC. Its translation is CASSPGQAQETQYF.

The V gene is TRBV10-2, the J gene TRBJ1-1; TRBD1 is a possible D gene (6 bases). This CDR3 comprises 14 residues. CDR1 and CDR2 (germline): WSHSY, SAAADI. The V and J ends lost 3 bases and 1 base respectively, with 9 bases between them. This chain's CDR3 is CASSEARGNTEAFF. The CDR3 DNA sequence: TGCGCCAGCAGTGAAGCCAGGGGGAACACTGAAGCTTTCTTT.

This clone came up a few times. The chain joins TRBV5-5 to TRBJ1-2, with D maybe TRBD1 (5 bases). Trimming stripped 4 bases from V and 8 bases from J, with 18 bases between. CDR3 length equals 14 residues. The germline CDR1 and CDR2 sequences are SGHKS and YYEKEE (reference sequence). CDR3 in amino acids: CASSATGSARGYTF. The CDR3 bases are TGTGCCAGCAGCGCTACAGGATCTGCTCGGGGCTACACCTTC.

The chain carries TRBV6-5 and TRBJ1-2; D perhaps matches TRBD1 (5 bases). The V gene's germline CDR1 is MNHEY and CDR2 SVGAGI. This CDR3 spans 14 amino acids. The V end lost 6 bases, the J end lost 0 bases, and 11 bases lay between the germline ends. The CDR3 protein is CASSAGGANYGYTF. The CDR3 DNA reads TGTGCCAGCAGCGCGGGGGGGGCTAACTATGGCTACACCTTC.

The rearrangement uses TRBV7-8 and TRBJ1-6; tentatively, D is TRBD1 (6 bases). Trimming took 1 base from V and 6 from J, leaving 7 bases between them. The CDR3 spans 14 residues. Per the germline V gene, CDR1 is SGHVS and CDR2 is FQNEAQ. CDR3 bases: TGTGCCAGCAGCTTAGACAGGGCTAATTCACCCCTCCACTTT. Translated: CASSLDRANSPLHF.

The rearrangement joins TRBV5-1 to TRBJ2-1; 7 bases match TRBD1. CDR1 is SGHRS and CDR2 is YFSETQ in the germline V gene. J gave up 5 bases and V 0 bases, and 8 bases lay outside the gene matches. The CDR3 contains 16 residues. The CDR3: CASSLALQGNDNEQFF. Here the CDR3 DNA reads TGCGCCAGCAGCTTGGCCCTACAGGGGAATGACAATGAGCAGTTCTTC.

The chain combines TRBV5-1 with TRBJ2-2, with 8 bases fitting TRBD1. The CDR3 sequence is 15 residues long. Trimming at V came to 5 bases and at J to 1 base, leaving 4 bases not matched to a gene. Germline assignment: CDR1 SGHRS and CDR2 YFSETQ. The chain's CDR3 is CASRSGTGNTGELFF. The CDR3 region has the DNA TGCGCCAGCAGATCCGGGACAGGGAACACCGGGGAGCTGTTTTTT.

This chain joins TRBV11-3 and TRBJ1-2; D gene ambiguous. Per the germline V gene, CDR1 is SGHNT and CDR2 is YENEEA. The V end was cut by 5 bases, the J end by 2 bases, with 21 bases between. The CDR3 runs 17 residues. The CDR3 region has the DNA TGTGCCAGCAGCCATACCCCCCCGGGGTTCGAGAACTATGGCTACACCTTC. Its protein product is CASSHTPPGFENYGYTF.

This clone was seen a single time. V gene TRBV19 combines with J gene TRBJ2-3; 12 bases are shared with TRBD2. CDR1 is LNHDA and CDR2 is SQIVND in the germline V gene (reference sequence). CDR3 length: 14 amino acids. V gave up 4 bases and J gave up 5 bases; unmatched junction bases: 1. The CDR3 DNA follows: TGTGCCAGTAGTACTAGCGGGGGGGGAGATACGCAGTATTTT. This sequence encodes CASSTSGGGDTQYF. Variable domain in full (rest from reference TRBV19 and TRBJ2-3): DGGITQSPKYLFRKEGQNVTLSCEQNLNHDAMYWYRQDPGQGLRLIYYSQIVNDFQKGDIAEGYSVSREKKESFPLTVTSAQKNPTAFYLCASSTSGGGDTQYFGPGTRLTVL.

The V call is TRBV15, the J call TRBJ1-2, with no clear D. The CDR3 consists of 14 residues. With 0 bases removed from V and 4 bases from J, the gap between germline ends came to 9 bases. Germline V gives CDR1 LNHNV, CDR2 YYDKDF (reference sequence). The CDR3 loop reads CATSREATSYGYTF. Here the CDR3 DNA reads TGTGCCACCAGCAGAGAGGCCACCTCCTATGGCTACACCTTC.

This clone was picked up a small number of times. The chain carries TRBV11-2 and TRBJ2-7, with D possibly TRBD1 on 6 matching bases. The CDR3 runs 17 residues. Trimming stripped 2 bases from V and 0 bases from J, with 17 bases between. Germline V CDR1 and CDR2: SGHAT, FQNNGV. CDR3 protein: CASSLKGDVSRSYEQYF. The CDR3 region has the DNA TGTGCCAGCAGCTTAAAGGGGGACGTGAGTCGCTCCTACGAGCAGTACTTC.

Remarks on this clone: The sample contains more than one DNA sequence encoding this CDR3. This chain uses TRBV27 with TRBJ1-2; 8 nucleotides line up with TRBD1. J lost 4 bases, V lost 4 bases, and 8 bases had no gene match. Per the germline V gene, CDR1 is MNHEY and CDR2 is SMNVEV (reference sequence). The CDR3 totals 15 residues. This CDR3 is CASSSSGTGSYGYTF. The CDR3 DNA reads as TGTGCCAGCAGTTCCTCCGGGACAGGCTCCTATGGCTACACCTTC.

This clone was picked up a small number of times. This chain links TRBV5-4 with TRBJ2-6; D uncertain. Deletions cut 4 bases from V and 1 base from J, with 3 bases between. The V gene's germline CDR1 is SGHNT and CDR2 YYREEE (reference sequence). This CDR3 has 13 amino acids. The DNA of the CDR3 is TGTGCCAGCAGCCTATCTGGGGCCAACGTCCTGACTTTC. Translation gives CASSLSGANVLTF.

The gene calls are TRBV3-1 (or the pseudogene TRBV3-2) and TRBJ1-1; possible D gene TRBD1, 6 bases. The length of the CDR3 is 14 residues. Trimming took off 3 bases at V and 4 bases at J, with 12 bases between the two ends. Germline V gene sequence: CDR1 LGHDT, CDR2 YNNKEL (reference sequence). CDR3 DNA sequence: TGTGCCAGCAGCCAGGCACAGGGTGTCACTGAAGCTTTCTTT. Amino acid sequence: CASSQAQGVTEAFF.

V gene TRBV7-9 combines with J gene TRBJ2-1, with TRBD2 matching 7 bases. V dropped 5 bases and J dropped 2; count of bases not matched to a gene: 12. Germline assignment: CDR1 SEHNR and CDR2 FQNEAQ (reference sequence). The CDR3 length is 17 residues. The CDR3 region is CASSPPMGTKTYNEQFF. Written as DNA, the CDR3 is TGTGCCAGCAGCCCGCCGATGGGGACTAAGACCTACAATGAGCAGTTCTTC.

The gene calls are TRBV19 and TRBJ1-4, with 9 nucleotides matching TRBD1. With 5 bases clipped from V and 8 bases from J, the junction kept 9 bases outside the gene matches. Germline V gives CDR1 LNHDA, CDR2 SQIVND (reference sequence). The CDR3 totals 15 residues. The CDR3 DNA sequence: TGTGCCAGTAGTGCCACCGGGACAGGGAGGGAAAAACTGTTTTTT. Amino acids: CASSATGTGREKLFF.

This clone was counted once. The CDR3 protein is CASSRDGDQPQHF. For the CDR3, the DNA is TGTGCCAGCAGCAGGGACGGGGATCAGCCCCAGCATTTT. The chain carries TRBV7-9 and TRBJ1-5, with D possibly being TRBD1 (5 bases). V was clipped by 5 bases and J by 5 bases, with 10 bases between them. Germline V gene lookup returns CDR1 SEHNR and CDR2 FQNEAQ (reference sequence). The CDR3 sequence is 13 residues long. The whole variable domain, filled in from reference TRBV7-9 and TRBJ1-5, reads DTGVSQNPRHKITKRGQNVTFRCDPISEHNRLYWYRQTLGQGPEFLTYFQNEAQLEKSRLLSDRFSAERPKGSFSTLEIQRTEQGDSAMYLCASSRDGDQPQHFGDGTRLSIL.

This clone was seen a handful of times. The rearrangement joins TRBV4-2 to TRBJ2-5; TRBD1 aligns across 10 bases. The CDR3 covers 16 residues. Germline V lookup: CDR1 LGHNA, CDR2 YNFKEQ. V was pared by 1 base and J by 4 bases, with 6 bases of the junction left unmatched. CDR3 residues: CASSQGHGTGVETQYF. The CDR3 DNA reads TGTGCCAGCAGCCAAGGCCACGGGACAGGGGTAGAGACCCAGTACTTC.

The chain uses TRBV1 and TRBJ2-3; the table assigns TRBD2, which was not confirmed against the DNA. TRBV1 is assigned pseudogene status. The CDR3 is 15 residues long. The CDR3 loop reads CTSSQERGGTDTQYF. The CDR3 nucleotides read TGCACCAGCAGCCAAGAGCGGGGGGGCACAGATACGCAGTATTTT.

The V gene is TRBV6-6, the J gene TRBJ1-3; D unresolved. Trimming shortened V by 5 bases and J by 4 bases, and 12 bases separated the two germline ends. Germline assignment: CDR1 MNHNY and CDR2 SVGAGI (reference sequence). The CDR3 spans 14 residues. This chain's CDR3 is CASSPSSSGNTIYF. CDR3 nucleotides: TGTGCCAGCAGTCCGTCCTCGTCCGGAAACACCATATATTTT.

This rearrangement joins TRBV5-1 to TRBJ1-2; weak D call: TRBD1 (5 bases). Trimming removed 3 bases at V and 7 bases at J, with 13 bases between. The CDR3 runs to 13 residues. CDR1 and CDR2 (germline): SGHRS, YFSETQ. The CDR3 loop reads CASSSSGNTGYTF. CDR3 sequence (DNA): TGCGCCAGCAGCTCTTCAGGGAATACTGGCTACACCTTC.

The V and J genes are TRBV18 and TRBJ2-5; 8 bases align to TRBD1. J lost 2 bases, V lost 1 base, and 18 bases had no gene match. The CDR3 sequence is 20 residues long. Germline V gene data show CDR1 as KGHSH and CDR2 as LQKENI. CDR3 bases: TGTGCCAGCTCACCACAATACAGGGGGGTGTGGCAACCCCATCAAGAGACCCAGTACTTC. Translating it yields CASSPQYRGVWQPHQETQYF.

This clone was observed a few times. This chain connects TRBV7-3 to TRBJ2-2, with a tentative D call TRBD1 (6 bases). Germline CDR1 is SGHTA and CDR2 is FQGTGA. CDR3 length: 13 residues. With 5 bases removed from V and 4 bases from J, the gap between germline ends came to 8 bases. The CDR3 DNA sequence: TGTGCCAGCAGCCAGGGGTCCACCGGGGAGCTGTTTTTT. Translated: CASSQGSTGELFF.

The chain carries TRBV7-6 and TRBJ1-6; 7 bases are a match to TRBD1. V gave up 4 bases and J gave up 7 bases; unmatched junction bases: 4. The germline V gene has CDR1 SGHVS and CDR2 FNYEAQ. This CDR3 comprises 14 residues. CDR3 DNA: TGTGCCAGCAGCTCAGACAGGGTCAATTCACCCCTCCACTTT. It encodes CASSSDRVNSPLHF.

This clone showed up just a few times. The chain carries TRBV4-2 and TRBJ2-1; D possibly corresponds to TRBD2 (5 bases). V was pared by 2 bases and J by 9 bases, with 23 bases between. Germline CDR1 LGHNA, CDR2 YNFKEQ. The CDR3 totals 17 residues. The CDR3 reads CASSQNQRGRRDAEQFF. As DNA, the CDR3 is TGTGCCAGCAGCCAAAACCAACGGGGTCGTCGGGATGCTGAGCAGTTCTTC.

The chain carries TRBV27 and TRBJ1-1, with TRBD1 identical over 9 bases. CDR3 length: 15 residues. Trimming at V came to 3 bases and at J to 3 bases, leaving 5 bases not matched to a gene. Germline V gene lookup returns CDR1 MNHEY and CDR2 SMNVEV (reference sequence). CDR3 sequence reads: CASSFYRGRDTEAFF. For the CDR3, the DNA is TGTGCCAGCAGTTTCTACAGGGGGCGCGACACTGAAGCTTTCTTT.

The chain is built from TRBV15 and TRBJ2-5, with D tentatively TRBD2 (5 bases). This CDR3 region has 15 residues. V lost 0 bases and J 1 base, leaving 9 bases between the germline ends. Germline CDR1 and CDR2: LNHNV and YYDKDF (reference sequence). The CDR3 here is CATSRDRGLQETQYF. CDR3 sequence (DNA): TGTGCCACCAGCAGAGATCGAGGACTCCAAGAGACCCAGTACTTC.

V and J are TRBV6-1 and TRBJ2-7, with no clear D. Germline lookup yields CDR1 MNHNS and CDR2 SASEGT. The V end lost 0 bases, the J end lost 0 bases, and 6 bases lay between the germline ends. The CDR3 covers 14 residues. The CDR3 is CASSEAASSYEQYF. The CDR3 DNA is TGTGCCAGCAGTGAAGCGGCTAGCTCCTACGAGCAGTACTTC.

The chain uses TRBV2 and TRBJ2-2; 7 positions match TRBD1. From germline, CDR1 is SNHLY and CDR2 FYNNEI. There are 15 residues in the CDR3. Germline trimming cut 5 bases from V and 1 base from J; bases unmatched to any gene: 4. The CDR3 nucleotides read TGTGCCAGCAGTAGACAGGGCTTGAACACCGGGGAGCTGTTTTTT. Its translation is CASSRQGLNTGELFF.

The chain uses TRBV14 and TRBJ2-5; D may be TRBD2 (6 bases). Trimming left V 6 bases short and J 5 bases short, with 19 bases between. The CDR3 sequence is 15 residues long. Germline-derived CDR1 and CDR2 are SGHDN and FVKESK. The CDR3, as DNA: TGTGCCAGCAGTCGCGTCAGAGGGAGGATGGAGACCCAGTACTTC. Amino acid sequence: CASSRVRGRMETQYF.